Listed here are 3 T cell receptor beta chains from one sample, sequenced in a study of blood T cell repertoires in COVID-19. Libraries were prepared by immunoSEQ multiplex PCR; TCRdb keeps only in-frame clonotypes and omits some of them. The sample lists around 360,000 clones, roughly 87% occurring once. Material for sequencing was PBMCs or T cells enriched from blood (not recorded which). The receptors shown here come from a woman under 40 who had recovered from COVID-19.

The V gene is TRBV5-6, the J gene TRBJ2-5, with D perhaps TRBD1 (7 bases). The V gene's germline CDR1 is SGHDT and CDR2 YYEEEE. Trimming cost V 1 base and J 11 bases, with 12 bases left between them. This CDR3 region has 12 residues. The CDR3, as DNA: TGTGCCAGCAGCTTGAATGCAGGGGGGCAGTACTTC. It codes for CASSLNAGGQYF.

This chain uses TRBV15 with TRBJ1-3; D unresolved. Germline CDR1 and CDR2: LNHNV and YYDKDF (reference sequence). The ends were cut back, 1 base at V and 5 bases at J, with 6 bases in the middle. There are 13 residues in the CDR3. CDR3 bases: TGTGCCACCAGCAGAGCCGGGAGAAACACCATATATTTT. This encodes CATSRAGRNTIYF.

J is TRBJ2-2 and V is TRBV7-3; 7 positions agree with TRBD1. Germline-derived CDR1 and CDR2 are SGHTA and FQGTGA. The CDR3 sequence is 16 residues long. The ends lost 4 bases at V and 0 bases at J; junction bases unmatched: 5. The CDR3 nucleotides read TGTGCCAGCAGCTCATACAGGGGCGCGAACACCGGGGAGCTGTTTTTT. This sequence encodes CASSSYRGANTGELFF.